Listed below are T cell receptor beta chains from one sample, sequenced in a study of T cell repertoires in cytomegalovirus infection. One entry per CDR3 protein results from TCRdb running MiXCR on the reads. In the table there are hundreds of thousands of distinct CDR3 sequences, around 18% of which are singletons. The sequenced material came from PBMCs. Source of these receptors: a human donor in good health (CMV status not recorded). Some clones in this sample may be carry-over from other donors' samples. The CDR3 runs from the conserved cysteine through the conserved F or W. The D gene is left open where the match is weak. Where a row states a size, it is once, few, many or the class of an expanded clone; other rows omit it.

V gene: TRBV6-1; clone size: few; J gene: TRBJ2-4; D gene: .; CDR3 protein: CASGGFVGAKNIQYF; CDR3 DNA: TGTGCCAGCGGGGGTTTCGTAGGCGCCAAAAACATTCAGTACTTC
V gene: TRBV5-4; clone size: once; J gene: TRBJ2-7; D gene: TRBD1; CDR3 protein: CASSSQGSRYEQYF; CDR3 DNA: TGTGCCAGCAGCTCACAGGGGAGTCGGTACGAGCAGTACTTC
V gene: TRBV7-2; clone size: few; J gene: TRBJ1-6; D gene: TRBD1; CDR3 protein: CASSLSGGRNSPLHF; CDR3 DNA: TGTGCCAGCAGCTTATCAGGGGGGCGTAATTCACCCCTCCACTTT
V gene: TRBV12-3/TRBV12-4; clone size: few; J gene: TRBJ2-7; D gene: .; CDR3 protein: CASSSQGNEQYF; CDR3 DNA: TGTGCCAGCAGTTCCCAGGGGAACGAGCAGTACTTC
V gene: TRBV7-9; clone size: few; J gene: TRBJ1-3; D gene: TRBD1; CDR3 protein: CASSSKGASGGATGNTIYF; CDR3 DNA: TGTGCCAGCAGCTCGAAGGGCGCATCAGGGGGCGCAACTGGAAACACCATATATTTT
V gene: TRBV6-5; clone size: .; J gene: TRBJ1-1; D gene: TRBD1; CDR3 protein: CASSYGTGDFNTEAFF; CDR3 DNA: TGTGCCAGCAGTTACGGGACAGGGGACTTTAACACTGAAGCTTTCTTT
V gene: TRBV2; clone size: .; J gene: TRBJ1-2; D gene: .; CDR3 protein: CASRPDSIAFYGYTF; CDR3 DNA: TGTGCCAGCAGGCCGGACAGTATCGCATTCTATGGCTACACCTTC
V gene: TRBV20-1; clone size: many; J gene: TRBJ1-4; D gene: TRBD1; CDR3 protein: CSAVRQGGGEKLFF; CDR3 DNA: TGCAGTGCTGTCAGACAGGGTGGAGGTGAAAAACTGTTTTTT
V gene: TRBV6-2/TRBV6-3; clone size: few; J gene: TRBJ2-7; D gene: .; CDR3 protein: CASSYSRGPLYEQYF; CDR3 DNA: TGTGCCAGCAGTTACTCGCGCGGGCCCCTTTACGAGCAGTACTTC
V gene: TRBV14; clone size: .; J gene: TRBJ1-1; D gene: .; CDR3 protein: CASSQQLGGDTEAFF; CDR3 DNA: TGTGCCAGCAGCCAACAATTGGGTGGGGACACTGAAGCTTTCTTT
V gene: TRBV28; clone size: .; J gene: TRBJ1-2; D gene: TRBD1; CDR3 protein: CASRSGQGIIGYTF; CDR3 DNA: TGTGCCAGCAGATCGGGACAGGGGATCATTGGCTACACCTTC